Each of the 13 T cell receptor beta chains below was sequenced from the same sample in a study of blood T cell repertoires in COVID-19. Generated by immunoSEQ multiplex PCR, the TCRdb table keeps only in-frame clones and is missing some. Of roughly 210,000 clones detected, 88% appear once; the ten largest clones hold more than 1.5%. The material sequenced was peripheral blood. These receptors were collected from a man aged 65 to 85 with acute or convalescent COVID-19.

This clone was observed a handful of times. DNA of the CDR3: TGTGCCAGCAGCCCACCCTCGGTGATGCAGTACTTC. Encoded protein: CASSPPSVMQYF. The rearrangement joins TRBV7-8 to TRBJ2-5; D is unclear. This CDR3 is built from 12 residues. V was cut by 5 bases and J by 11 bases, with 15 bases left in between. Germline V gene lookup returns CDR1 SGHVS and CDR2 FQNEAQ.

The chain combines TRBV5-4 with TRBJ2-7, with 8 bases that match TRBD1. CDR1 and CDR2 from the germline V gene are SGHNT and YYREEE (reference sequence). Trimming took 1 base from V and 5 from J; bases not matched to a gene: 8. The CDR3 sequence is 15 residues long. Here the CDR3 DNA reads TGTGCCAGCAGCTTGTATCGGCAGGGGGCCGACGAGCAGTACTTC. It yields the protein CASSLYRQGADEQYF.

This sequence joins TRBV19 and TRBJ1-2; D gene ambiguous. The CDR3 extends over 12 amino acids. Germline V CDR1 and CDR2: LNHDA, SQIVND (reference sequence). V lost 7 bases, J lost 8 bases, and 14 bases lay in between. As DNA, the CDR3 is TGTGCCAGTATTGACACTTTAACCGGCTACACCTTC. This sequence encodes CASIDTLTGYTF.

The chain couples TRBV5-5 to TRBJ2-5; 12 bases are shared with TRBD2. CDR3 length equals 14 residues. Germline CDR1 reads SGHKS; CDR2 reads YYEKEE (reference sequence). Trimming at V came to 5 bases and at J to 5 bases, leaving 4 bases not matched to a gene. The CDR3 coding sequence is TGTGCCAGCAGTCCTCTAGCGGGAGGGGAGACCCAGTACTTC. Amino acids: CASSPLAGGETQYF.

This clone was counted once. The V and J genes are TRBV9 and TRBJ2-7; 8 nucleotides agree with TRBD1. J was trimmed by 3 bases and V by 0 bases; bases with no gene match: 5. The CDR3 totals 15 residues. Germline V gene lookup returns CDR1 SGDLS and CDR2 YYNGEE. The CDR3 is CASSVGAGGIYEQYF. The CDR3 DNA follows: TGTGCCAGCAGCGTAGGGGCAGGGGGCATCTACGAGCAGTACTTC.

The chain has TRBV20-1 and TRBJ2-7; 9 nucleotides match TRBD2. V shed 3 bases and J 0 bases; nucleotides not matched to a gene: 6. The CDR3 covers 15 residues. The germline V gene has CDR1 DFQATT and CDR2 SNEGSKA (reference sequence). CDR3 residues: CSASVAGAGSYEQYF. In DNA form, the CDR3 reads TGCAGTGCTAGTGTAGCGGGAGCGGGCTCCTACGAGCAGTACTTC.

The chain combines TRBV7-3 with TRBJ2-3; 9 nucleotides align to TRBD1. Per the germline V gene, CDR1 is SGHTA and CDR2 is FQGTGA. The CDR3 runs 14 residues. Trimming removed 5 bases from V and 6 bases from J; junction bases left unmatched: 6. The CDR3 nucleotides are TGTGCCAGCAGCACCACAGGGGGCGCGGATACGCAGTATTTT. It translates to CASSTTGGADTQYF. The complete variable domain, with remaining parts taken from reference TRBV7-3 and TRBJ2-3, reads GAGVSQTPSNKVTEKGKYVELRCDPISGHTALYWYRQSLGQGPEFLIYFQGTGAADDSGLPNDRFFAVRPEGSVSTLKIQRTERGDSAVYLCASSTTGGADTQYFGPGTRLTVL.

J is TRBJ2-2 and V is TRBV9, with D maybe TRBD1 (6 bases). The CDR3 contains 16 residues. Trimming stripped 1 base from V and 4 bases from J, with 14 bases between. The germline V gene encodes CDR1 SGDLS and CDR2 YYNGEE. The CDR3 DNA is TGTGCCAGCAGCGTAATTCCAGCCAGGGGCACCGGGGAGCTGTTTTTT. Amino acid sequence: CASSVIPARGTGELFF.

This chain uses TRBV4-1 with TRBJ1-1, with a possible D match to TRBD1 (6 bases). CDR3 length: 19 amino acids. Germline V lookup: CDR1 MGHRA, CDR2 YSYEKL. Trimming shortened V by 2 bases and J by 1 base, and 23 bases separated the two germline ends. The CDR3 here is CASSQYQGGTGIGNTEAFF. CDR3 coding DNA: TGCGCCAGCAGCCAATATCAGGGTGGTACAGGGATTGGGAACACTGAAGCTTTCTTT.

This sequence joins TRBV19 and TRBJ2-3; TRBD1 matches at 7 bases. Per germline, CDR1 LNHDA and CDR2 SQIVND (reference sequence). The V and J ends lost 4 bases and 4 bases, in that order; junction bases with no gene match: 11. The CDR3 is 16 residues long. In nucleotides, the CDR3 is TGTGCCAGTAGTACTCTCAGACAGGGTCACCCAGATACGCAGTATTTT. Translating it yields CASSTLRQGHPDTQYF.

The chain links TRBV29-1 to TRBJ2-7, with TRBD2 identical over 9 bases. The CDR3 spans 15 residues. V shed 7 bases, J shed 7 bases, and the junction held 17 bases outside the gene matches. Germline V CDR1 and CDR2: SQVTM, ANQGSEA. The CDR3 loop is CSAALGVAGVGEQYF. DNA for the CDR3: TGCAGCGCAGCACTAGGGGTAGCGGGAGTCGGGGAGCAGTACTTC.

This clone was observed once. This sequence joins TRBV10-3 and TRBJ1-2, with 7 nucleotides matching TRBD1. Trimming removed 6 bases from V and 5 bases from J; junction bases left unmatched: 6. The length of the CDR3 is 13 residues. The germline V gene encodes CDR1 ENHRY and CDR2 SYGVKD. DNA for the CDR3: TGTGCCATCAGCACCGGGACAGAATATGGCTACACCTTC. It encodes CAISTGTEYGYTF.

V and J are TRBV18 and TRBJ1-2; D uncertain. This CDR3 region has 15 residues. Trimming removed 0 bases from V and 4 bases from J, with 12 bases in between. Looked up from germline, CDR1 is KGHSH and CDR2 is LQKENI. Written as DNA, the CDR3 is TGTGCCAGCTCACCACCCGCCGCAGGCCCCTATGGCTACACCTTC. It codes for CASSPPAAGPYGYTF.